These 6 T cell receptor beta chains were all obtained from the same sample, sequenced in a study of blood T cell repertoires in COVID-19. Assay: immunoSEQ multiplex PCR; the TCRdb copy retains only in-frame clones and omits some. Of roughly 300,000 clones listed, more than 75% were seen once; the top ten hold less than 1.6%. Sequencing used peripheral blood. These receptors were obtained from a woman aged 40-49 years who had recovered from COVID-19.

The gene calls are TRBV4-1 and TRBJ2-1; TRBD1 aligns across 7 bases. The germline CDR1 and CDR2 sequences are MGHRA and YSYEKL. There are 13 residues in the CDR3. The V and J ends lost 4 bases and 8 bases, in that order; junction bases with no gene match: 5. CDR3 in amino acids: CASSRDRADEQFF. In DNA, the CDR3 is TGCGCCAGCAGCCGCGACAGGGCCGATGAGCAGTTCTTC.

The chain links TRBV5-1 to TRBJ2-7; perhaps TRBD1 as D (6 bases). Trimming removed 4 bases from V and 6 bases from J, with 23 bases in between. CDR3 length: 16 residues. The germline V gene has CDR1 SGHRS and CDR2 YFSETQ. Written as DNA, the CDR3 is TGCGCCAGCAGCACGGGACATTCCATTGAGAGTTTCGAGCAGTACTTC. Its translation: CASSTGHSIESFEQYF.

This sequence joins TRBV4-3 and TRBJ1-2; D gene uncertain. V was shortened by 0 bases and J by 3 bases, with 14 bases between the two germline ends. Looked up from germline, CDR1 is LGHNA and CDR2 is YSLEER. This CDR3 has 16 amino acids. CDR3 protein: CASSQDLGGWHYGYTF. DNA of the CDR3: TGCGCCAGCAGCCAAGATCTTGGAGGGTGGCACTATGGCTACACCTTC.

The rearrangement links TRBV5-1 to TRBJ2-5; 9 nucleotides align to TRBD2. The CDR3 sequence is 14 residues long. The V gene's germline CDR1 is SGHRS and CDR2 YFSETQ. V lost 4 bases to trimming and J lost 5 bases; unmatched junction nucleotides: 6. CDR3 amino acids: CASSPGTSWETQYF. Here the CDR3 DNA reads TGCGCCAGCAGCCCCGGGACTAGCTGGGAGACCCAGTACTTC.

The genes are TRBV6-5 and TRBJ2-7; no firm D call. CDR1 and CDR2 (germline): MNHEY, SVGAGI. This CDR3 region has 11 residues. Deletions cut 6 bases from V and 4 bases from J, with 7 bases between. The CDR3 sequence is CASRTLYEQYF. DNA of the CDR3: TGTGCCAGCAGAACTCTTTACGAGCAGTACTTC.

DNA for the CDR3: TGTGCCAGCACTGGGGGGTCTACTAATGAAAAACTGTTTTTT. Its protein product is CASTGGSTNEKLFF. The V call is TRBV2, the J call TRBJ1-4; D is possibly TRBD1 (5 bases). This CDR3 region has 14 residues. CDR1 and CDR2 from the germline V gene are SNHLY and FYNNEI. V was trimmed by 7 bases and J by 2 bases, leaving 11 bases between them.